These 19 T cell receptor beta chains were all obtained from the same sample, sequenced in a study of siplizumab effects on memory and regulatory T cells. The assay was immunoSEQ multiplex PCR, and TCRdb's table has in-frame clones only and misses some. This table has 50,000 to 75,000 clones, 65% to 80% appearing once. The sequenced material came from memory CD4+ T cells sorted from blood. These receptors all come from a human donor in good health.

This sequence joins TRBV7-3 and TRBJ2-5; 9 positions agree with TRBD2. Germline V lookup: CDR1 SGHTA, CDR2 FQGTGA. The length of the CDR3 is 14 residues. V dropped 5 bases and J dropped 1; count of bases not matched to a gene: 2. The CDR3 DNA reads as TGTGCCAGCAGCCGCGGGGGGGCCCAAGAGACCCAGTACTTC. It yields the protein CASSRGGAQETQYF.

V gene TRBV28 combines with J gene TRBJ1-6, with 9 positions matching TRBD1. The CDR3 length is 16 residues. Germline V CDR1 and CDR2: MDHEN, SYDVKM. V shed 5 bases, J shed 3 bases, and the junction held 5 bases outside the gene matches. In DNA form, the CDR3 reads TGTGCCAGCAGTACCGGGACAGGGCTCTATAATTCACCCCTCCACTTT. As protein: CASSTGTGLYNSPLHF.

This rearrangement joins TRBV14 to TRBJ1-5; D unresolved. Per the germline V gene, CDR1 is SGHDN and CDR2 is FVKESK. The V end lost 4 bases, the J end lost 0 bases, and 7 bases lay between the germline ends. This CDR3 has 14 residues. CDR3 protein: CASSPGFSNQPQHF. For the CDR3, the DNA is TGTGCCAGCAGCCCGGGATTTAGCAATCAGCCCCAGCATTTT.

The V call is TRBV4-3, the J call TRBJ1-2; D gene ambiguous. Germline V gene data show CDR1 as LGHNA and CDR2 as YSLEER. The CDR3 has 14 amino acids. V lost 4 bases, J lost 1 base, and 10 bases lay in between. This CDR3 reads CASSLAGVNYGYTF. Written as DNA, the CDR3 is TGCGCCAGCAGCCTCGCCGGGGTTAACTATGGCTACACCTTC.

J is TRBJ2-1 and V is TRBV9, with TRBD2 identical over 14 bases. The CDR3 is 16 residues long. V was clipped by 4 bases and J by 5 bases; unmatched bases: 5. Per the germline V gene, CDR1 is SGDLS and CDR2 is YYNGEE. Written as DNA, the CDR3 is TGTGCCAGCAGCTCGCAGACTAGCGGGGGGGACAATGAGCAGTTCTTC. This encodes CASSSQTSGGDNEQFF.

This rearrangement joins TRBV7-2 to TRBJ2-2; the match to TRBD1 covers 10 bases. CDR3 length: 18 residues. The germline gives CDR1 SGHTA, CDR2 FQGNSA. Trimming cost V 5 bases and J 8 bases; bases outside gene matches: 17. CDR3 protein: CASSPGTGAVFLSGELFF. CDR3 sequence (DNA): TGTGCCAGCAGCCCTGGGACAGGGGCCGTCTTTTTATCGGGGGAGCTGTTTTTT.

This chain links TRBV10-3 with TRBJ2-1; 9 bases fit TRBD1. Germline CDR1 ENHRY, CDR2 SYGVKD. V trimming: 2 bases; J trimming: 8 bases; junction bases outside the gene matches: 7. This CDR3 spans 15 amino acids. CDR3 region: CAISERAQGAYEQFF. As DNA, the CDR3 is TGTGCCATCAGTGAGAGGGCACAGGGGGCTTATGAGCAGTTCTTC.

The V and J genes are TRBV15 and TRBJ1-1; the D is unclear. The CDR3 totals 19 residues. The V end lost 3 bases, the J end lost 2 bases, and 25 bases lay between the germline ends. Germline V gene sequence: CDR1 LNHNV, CDR2 YYDKDF (reference sequence). Written as DNA, the CDR3 is TGTGCCACCAGCAGGGCGTCAGGATCTCTGAAAAGGGTAAACACTGAAGCTTTCTTT. Protein: CATSRASGSLKRVNTEAFF.

The chain links TRBV10-3 to TRBJ1-4; TRBD1 agrees at 8 bases. This CDR3 is 14 amino acids long. The germline V gene encodes CDR1 ENHRY and CDR2 SYGVKD. The J segment lost 6 bases and the V segment lost 6 bases, leaving 6 bases of the junction unmatched. CDR3 protein: CAIRGGTGDEKLFF. The DNA for the CDR3 is TGTGCCATCAGGGGGGGGACAGGCGATGAAAAACTGTTTTTT.

The chain combines TRBV5-1 with TRBJ2-5; TRBD2 aligns across 7 bases. Germline V gene data show CDR1 as SGHRS and CDR2 as YFSETQ. The CDR3 length is 16 residues. V was clipped by 2 bases and J by 1 base; unmatched bases: 8. In nucleotides, the CDR3 is TGCGCCAGCAGCTTCGGTTGGGGCGGGGGCCAAGAGACCCAGTACTTC. This translates into CASSFGWGGGQETQYF.

The rearrangement joins TRBV29-1 to TRBJ1-2; weak D call: TRBD1 (5 bases). This CDR3 contains 12 residues. CDR1 is SQVTM and CDR2 is ANQGSEA in the germline V gene. Between the trimmed V and J ends, which lost 1 base and 3 bases, there was a span of 6 bases. This CDR3 is CSVEGRDYGYTF. CDR3 in DNA: TGCAGCGTTGAAGGCAGGGACTATGGCTACACCTTC.

The CDR3 sequence is CASSLSRVGVSSTDTQYF. The CDR3 DNA is TGTGCCAGCAGCTTATCTCGGGTCGGCGTCTCTAGCACAGATACGCAGTATTTT. The chain links TRBV7-9 to TRBJ2-3; D gene unclear. There are 18 residues in the CDR3. The germline V gene has CDR1 SEHNR and CDR2 FQNEAQ (reference sequence). Trimming left V 2 bases short and J 0 bases short, with 18 bases between.

This rearrangement joins TRBV5-1 to TRBJ2-5; possibly TRBD2 for D (6 bases). CDR3 size: 14 residues. V gave up 2 bases and J gave up 5 bases, with 13 bases separating them. Germline loops: CDR1 SGHRS, CDR2 YFSETQ. For the CDR3, the DNA is TGCGCCAGCAGCTTCAGTGGGGGGAGGGAGACCCAGTACTTC. This sequence encodes CASSFSGGRETQYF. Full variable domain (rest looked up from reference TRBV5-1 and TRBJ2-5): KAGVTQTPRYLIKTRGQQVTLSCSPISGHRSVSWYQQTPGQGLQFLFEYFSETQRNKGNFPGRFSGRQFSNSRSEMNVSTLELGDSALYLCASSFSGGRETQYFGPGTRLLVL.

The chain links TRBV18 to TRBJ2-5; TRBD1 matches 7 bases. Germline trimming cut 1 base from V and 6 bases from J; bases unmatched to any gene: 2. This CDR3 has 13 residues. CDR1 KGHSH and CDR2 LQKENI come from the germline V gene. The CDR3 is CASSPQGAQTQYF. The CDR3 region has the DNA TGTGCCAGCTCACCACAGGGGGCTCAGACCCAGTACTTC.

This clone turned up a few times. The chain combines TRBV28 with TRBJ1-2, with D tentatively TRBD1 (6 bases). The CDR3 has 14 amino acids. Germline V lookup: CDR1 MDHEN, CDR2 SYDVKM. V dropped 6 bases and J dropped 8 bases, with 19 bases sitting between them. CDR3 coding DNA: TGTGCCAGCAGCACCCCGAGGGGGGGCCTGGGCTACACCTTC. Its translation is CASSTPRGGLGYTF.

The chain carries TRBV25-1 and TRBJ2-5; a weak D match, TRBD1 (5 bases). Between the trimmed V and J ends, which lost 5 bases and 3 bases, there was a span of 10 bases. This CDR3 has 13 amino acids. CDR1 and CDR2 (germline): MGHDK, SYGVNS. DNA for the CDR3: TGTGCCAGCAGTAAAGGGGATAAAGAGACCCAGTACTTC. Protein: CASSKGDKETQYF.

The chain carries TRBV2 and TRBJ2-5; 13 bases agree with TRBD2. After removal of 4 bases from V and 5 bases from J, the junction contained 16 bases not matched to a gene. Germline CDR1 reads SNHLY; CDR2 reads FYNNEI. The CDR3 is 19 amino acids. CDR3 DNA: TGTGCCAGCAGTGCACCCCTCGGCCTTGGACTAGCGGGGGTCGAGACCCAGTACTTC. Translated: CASSAPLGLGLAGVETQYF. Full variable domain (rest looked up from reference TRBV2 and TRBJ2-5): EPEVTQTPSHQVTQMGQEVILRCVPISNHLYFYWYRQILGQKVEFLVSFYNNEISEKSEIFDDQFSVERPDGSNFTLKIRSTKLEDSAMYFCASSAPLGLGLAGVETQYFGPGTRLLVL.

This chain links TRBV5-1 with TRBJ1-1; 10 bases are a match to TRBD1. J gave up 4 bases and V 3 bases, and 6 bases lay outside the gene matches. CDR3 length: 15 residues. CDR1 SGHRS and CDR2 YFSETQ come from the germline V gene. The CDR3 loop reads CASSSTGGWGTEAFF. CDR3 nucleotide sequence: TGCGCCAGCAGCTCGACAGGGGGCTGGGGCACTGAAGCTTTCTTT. The variable domain in full, with the rest retrieved from reference TRBV5-1 and TRBJ1-1, is KAGVTQTPRYLIKTRGQQVTLSCSPISGHRSVSWYQQTPGQGLQFLFEYFSETQRNKGNFPGRFSGRQFSNSRSEMNVSTLELGDSALYLCASSSTGGWGTEAFFGQGTRLTVV.

The CDR3 DNA reads TGCGCCAGCAGCGATTTACGACTGGACAGCTCCTACGAGCAGTACTTC. It is translated as CASSDLRLDSSYEQYF. The chain links TRBV5-1 to TRBJ2-7; D perhaps matches TRBD1 (6 bases). CDR3 size: 16 residues. From germline, CDR1 is SGHRS and CDR2 YFSETQ. V was cut by 4 bases and J by 0 bases, with 17 bases left in between. Full variable domain (outside the CDR3, taken from reference TRBV5-1 and TRBJ2-7): KAGVTQTPRYLIKTRGQQVTLSCSPISGHRSVSWYQQTPGQGLQFLFEYFSETQRNKGNFPGRFSGRQFSNSRSEMNVSTLELGDSALYLCASSDLRLDSSYEQYFGPGTRLTVT.